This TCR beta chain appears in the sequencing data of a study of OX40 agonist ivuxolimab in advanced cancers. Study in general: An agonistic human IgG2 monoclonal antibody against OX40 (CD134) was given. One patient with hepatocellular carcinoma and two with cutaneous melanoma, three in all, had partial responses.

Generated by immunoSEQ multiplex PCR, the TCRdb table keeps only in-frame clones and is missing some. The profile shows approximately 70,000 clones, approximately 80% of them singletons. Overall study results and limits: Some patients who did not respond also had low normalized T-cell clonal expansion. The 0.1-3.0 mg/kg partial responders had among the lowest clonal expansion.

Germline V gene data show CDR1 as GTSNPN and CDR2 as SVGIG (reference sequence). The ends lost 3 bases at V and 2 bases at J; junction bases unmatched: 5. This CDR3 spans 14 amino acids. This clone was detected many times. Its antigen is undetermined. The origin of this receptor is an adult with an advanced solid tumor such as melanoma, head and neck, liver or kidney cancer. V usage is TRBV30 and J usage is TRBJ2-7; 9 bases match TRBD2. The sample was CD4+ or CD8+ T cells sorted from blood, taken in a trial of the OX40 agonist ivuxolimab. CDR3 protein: CAWSLGLATYEQYF. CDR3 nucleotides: TGTGCCTGGAGCCTCGGACTAGCGACCTACGAGCAGTACTTC.